The following is a TCR beta chain sequence with its context. This clonotype was seen many times. The antigen it binds to is not known. No much larger clone is present one base from it, and per-base qualities are unavailable. Sequencing took place on an Illumina HiSeq 2000. Multiplex PCR amplification was used to build the TCR beta chain libraries. The amplified TCR beta chain products were analyzed by high-throughput sequencing. TCRdb passed the public sequencing reads through fastp at Q25 and MiXCR, retaining productive beta sequences. For every CDR3 protein sequence, its rows merge into one entry that carries the most common genes and DNA. The sample contains around 250,000 distinct CDR3 sequences, roughly a third of them found a single time. Together, the top ten hold 3% to 4% of the sample. The lymph node samples were taken from the axillary draining lymph nodes of breast cancer patients. The data belong to a study of breast tumors, draining lymph nodes, adjacent tissues (dated by TCRdb to 2015 to 2016). Turning to the overall study: The study compared TCR beta repertoires across tumor, adjacent nontumor tissue and axillary lymph nodes from breast cancer patients. In human breast cancer, the study set out to assess how tumor, surrounding tissue and draining lymph node repertoires relate to one another and whether T cells might be exchanged between them.

The germline V gene (reference sequence) specifies SGHKS as CDR1 and YYEKEE as CDR2. Spanning cysteine to phenylalanine, the CDR3 consists of 15 amino acids. Left in the record is the CDR3 DNA by itself, 45 bases read in frame from the first base. V loses 4 bases, J loses 4 bases, and the germline ends lie 14 bases apart. The study at large found these results: Tumor T-cell repertoires showed less diversity than lymph node repertoires and more diversity than nontumor tissue repertoires, and tumor T-cell repertoires showed preferential V and J gene usage. In luminal-like breast cancer, tumor and nontumor tissue repertoires resembled each other significantly more than in basal-like breast cancer. A scenario in which most tumor T cells derive from the lymph node and then expand within tumor tissue was judged to be consistent with the data. The study presented the conclusion that tumor T cells originate in lymph nodes as consistent with a hypothesis, not as something directly demonstrated.

The chain links TRBV5-5 with TRBJ2-2, and perhaps TRBD2 as D gene, on 6 matching bases. This clonotype was obtained from a female donor with breast cancer. Some clones in this sample may be carry-over from other donors' samples. The sequenced sample was axillary lymph node tissue. The CDR3 amino acid sequence is: CASSPGTGRTGELFF. The DNA sequence is given as TGTGCCAGCAGCCCCGGGACTGGACGCACCGGGGAGCTGTTTTTT.